Following are 25 T cell receptor beta chains from one sample sequenced in a study of blood T cells in healthy people across ages. The authors ran a second PCR of 7 to 11 cycles using a sample-barcoded 5' primer and a J-beta primer mix. TCRdb called the 5' RACE reads again in MiXCR, with one record for every CDR3 protein. The top ten clones hold 30% to 40% of a sample with hundreds of thousands of distinct CDR3 sequences, approximately 50% of them seen once. Sequencing was carried out using blood. All receptors derive from a woman aged 60-75 years in good health.

J is TRBJ2-3 and V is TRBV28, with 7 positions matching TRBD2. The length of the CDR3 is 14 residues. The V gene's germline CDR1 is MDHEN and CDR2 SYDVKM. V shed 7 bases, J shed 5 bases, and the junction held 9 bases outside the gene matches. CDR3 DNA: TGTGCCAGCACCACCCTAGCGGACCTAGATACGCAGTATTTT. This codes for CASTTLADLDTQYF.

V gene TRBV7-9 combines with J gene TRBJ2-5; no clear D. From germline, CDR1 is SEHNR and CDR2 FQNEAQ (reference sequence). Trimming shortened V by 1 base and J by 11 bases, and 20 bases separated the two germline ends. CDR3 length equals 15 residues. Here the CDR3 DNA reads TGTGCCAGCAGCTTAGGCTCTAACTACTACAATGAGCAGTACTTC. Translation gives CASSLGSNYYNEQYF.

The chain joins TRBV2 to TRBJ1-5; weak D call: TRBD1 (6 bases). Germline assignment: CDR1 SNHLY and CDR2 FYNNEI. This CDR3 is built from 16 residues. V was shortened by 6 bases and J by 0 bases, with 15 bases between the two germline ends. DNA for the CDR3: TGTGCCAGCAGGGCTATCGGACAGACTAGCAATCAGCCCCAGCATTTT. Its protein product is CASRAIGQTSNQPQHF.

At least ten counts were recorded for this clonotype. This sequence joins TRBV10-3 and TRBJ2-4; 8 nucleotides line up with TRBD1. J lost 8 bases, V lost 6 bases, and 9 bases had no gene match. This CDR3 is 14 amino acids long. Germline CDR1 reads ENHRY; CDR2 reads SYGVKD. The DNA for the CDR3 is TGTGCCATCAGCGAGGACAGGGTACGGCACATTCAGTACTTC. As protein: CAISEDRVRHIQYF.

A single count supports this clonotype. The chain carries TRBV7-3 and TRBJ1-1; D perhaps matches TRBD1 (5 bases). CDR1 and CDR2 (germline): SGHTA, FQGTGA. V was clipped by 4 bases and J by 5 bases, with 11 bases between them. The CDR3 is 13 amino acids. CDR3 coding DNA: TGTGCCAGCAGCTCCCTACAGGAGACTGAAGCTTTCTTT. This sequence encodes CASSSLQETEAFF.

The CDR3 here is CASSPVGQGETQYF. CDR3 sequence (DNA): TGTGCCAGCAGCCCCGTGGGGCAGGGCGAGACCCAGTACTTC. The V gene is TRBV28, the J gene TRBJ2-5, with TRBD1 as a possible D gene (5 bases). The CDR3 totals 14 residues. Germline CDR1 reads MDHEN; CDR2 reads SYDVKM. V lost 6 bases to trimming and J lost 5 bases, with 16 bases between them. Supplemented by reference TRBV28 and TRBJ2-5, the full variable domain reads DVKVTQSSRYLVKRTGEKVFLECVQDMDHENMFWYRQDPGLGLRLIYFSYDVKMKEKGDIPEGYSVSREKKERFSLILESASTNQTSMYLCASSPVGQGETQYFGPGTRLLVL.

J is TRBJ2-1 and V is TRBV20-1, with 8 positions matching TRBD2. The CDR3 spans 14 residues. The germline V gene has CDR1 DFQATT and CDR2 SNEGSKA (reference sequence). Trimming removed 0 bases from V and 8 bases from J; junction bases left unmatched: 6. The CDR3 sequence is CSARDVGRADEQFF. The CDR3 nucleotides are TGCAGTGCTAGAGATGTCGGGAGGGCCGATGAGCAGTTCTTC.

The rearrangement links TRBV2 to TRBJ1-5; D is uncertain. The V gene lost 6 bases and the J gene lost 2 bases, with 5 bases spanning the gap. This CDR3 is 12 amino acids long. Germline CDR1 reads SNHLY; CDR2 reads FYNNEI. This chain's CDR3 is CASRDGNQPQHF. The CDR3 DNA reads TGTGCCAGCAGAGACGGCAATCAGCCCCAGCATTTT. The full variable domain, rest sourced from reference TRBV2 and TRBJ1-5, is EPEVTQTPSHQVTQMGQEVILRCVPISNHLYFYWYRQILGQKVEFLVSFYNNEISEKSEIFDDQFSVERPDGSNFTLKIRSTKLEDSAMYFCASRDGNQPQHFGDGTRLSIL.

The table lists this clonotype with a few counts. This may be a read error, as it is one base from a much larger clone. The chain couples TRBV10-3 to TRBJ2-1, with D perhaps matching TRBD1 (6 bases). The germline V gene encodes CDR1 ENHRY and CDR2 SYGVKD. The CDR3 extends over 14 amino acids. The V end was cut by 2 bases, the J end by 13 bases, with 18 bases between. CDR3 amino acids: CAISEGQSQETQFF. DNA of the CDR3: TGTGCCATCAGTGAGGGACAGAGCCAAGAGACCCAGTTCTTC.

The chain joins TRBV10-3 to TRBJ2-7; no clear D. This CDR3 contains 11 residues. Germline lookup yields CDR1 ENHRY and CDR2 SYGVKD. V was trimmed by 7 bases and J by 0 bases, leaving 4 bases between them. CDR3 nucleotide sequence: TGTGCCATCAAGGACTCCTACGAGCAGTACTTC. This translates into CAIKDSYEQYF.

V and J are TRBV20-1 and TRBJ2-1, with D uncertain. Germline values: CDR1 DFQATT, CDR2 SNEGSKA (reference sequence). Trimming left V 6 bases short and J 0 bases short, with 6 bases between. The CDR3 loop spans 12 amino acids. This chain's CDR3 is CSAAYSYNEQFF. CDR3 bases: TGCAGTGCGGCGTACTCCTACAATGAGCAGTTCTTC.

The chain combines TRBV20-1 with TRBJ2-7, with D perhaps being TRBD1 or TRBD2 (5 bases each). The germline V gene encodes CDR1 DFQATT and CDR2 SNEGSKA (reference sequence). This CDR3 comprises 14 residues. Deletions cut 0 bases from V and 3 bases from J, with 12 bases between. The CDR3 sequence: CSARDPGTYYEQYF. Here the CDR3 DNA reads TGCAGTGCTAGAGATCCCGGGACCTACTACGAGCAGTACTTC.

The chain links TRBV20-1 to TRBJ1-2; possibly TRBD1 for D (5 bases). The CDR3 totals 10 residues. The germline gives CDR1 DFQATT, CDR2 SNEGSKA (reference sequence). CDR3 in amino acids: CGTGEGSYTF. CDR3 nucleotide sequence: TGCGGCACGGGGGAAGGGAGCTACACCTTC.

The chain recombines TRBV20-1 with TRBJ2-5; 10 nucleotides align to TRBD2. This CDR3 region has 15 residues. Germline trimming cut 4 bases from V and 1 base from J; bases unmatched to any gene: 6. Germline V gene lookup returns CDR1 DFQATT and CDR2 SNEGSKA (reference sequence). DNA for the CDR3: TGCAGTGCTAAACCCGGGACTAGCGCCCAAGAGACCCAGTACTTC. Residues: CSAKPGTSAQETQYF.

This clonotype has only a few counts. V gene TRBV27 combines with J gene TRBJ2-4; D unclear. The J call is uncertain, as TRBJ2-7 better fits the DNA end. Germline V gene data show CDR1 as MNHEY and CDR2 as SMNVEV (reference sequence). This CDR3 has 15 residues. Here the CDR3 DNA reads TGTGCCAGCAGTTTAACCCCGGAAGGGTCTATCGAGCAGTACTTC. This translates into CASSLTPEGSIEQYF.

The rearrangement uses TRBV20-1 and TRBJ2-7, with 10 bases identical to TRBD1. V lost 3 bases to trimming and J lost 7 bases; unmatched junction nucleotides: 12. CDR3 length: 15 residues. Germline CDR1 is DFQATT and CDR2 is SNEGSKA (reference sequence). CDR3 residues: CSASSGDRGRLEQYF. For the CDR3, the DNA is TGCAGTGCTAGTTCTGGAGACAGGGGGCGCCTTGAGCAGTACTTC.

This rearrangement joins TRBV7-2 to TRBJ2-5; D gene unclear. The CDR3 is made up of 14 amino acids. V dropped 5 bases and J dropped 5 bases, with 15 bases sitting between them. CDR1 and CDR2 from the germline V gene are SGHTA and FQGNSA. The CDR3 is CASSRNTKEETQYF. The CDR3 DNA is TGTGCCAGCAGCCGGAACACGAAGGAGGAGACCCAGTACTTC.

For this clonotype: Relative to the germline gene, one junction end is altered; a read error may explain this. The rearrangement joins TRBV29-1 to TRBJ2-7; TRBD1 aligns across 7 bases. Germline V gene lookup returns CDR1 SQVTM and CDR2 ANQGSEA. This CDR3 is built from 15 residues. The CDR3, as DNA: TGCGGCGTCAGGACAGGAATCGCCGCGTACGATGAGCAGTACTTC. Amino acid sequence: CGVRTGIAAYDEQYF.

The chain is built from TRBV6-5 and TRBJ2-5, with D unresolved. V lost 8 bases and J 5 bases, leaving 12 bases between the germline ends. Looked up from germline, CDR1 is MNHEY and CDR2 is SVGAGI. The length of the CDR3 is 12 residues. CDR3 residues: CASESSGETQYF. Written as DNA, the CDR3 is TGTGCCAGCGAAAGCTCCGGCGAGACCCAGTACTTC.

The chain couples TRBV2 to TRBJ1-4; D is unclear. The CDR3 is 16 amino acids. CDR1 and CDR2 from the germline V gene are SNHLY and FYNNEI. The V end lost 0 bases, the J end lost 0 bases, and 8 bases lay between the germline ends. Written as DNA, the CDR3 is TGTGCCAGCAGTGAAGCGAGCAGGACAACTAATGAAAAACTGTTTTTT. Translating gives CASSEASRTTNEKLFF.

The chain couples TRBV28 to TRBJ1-2; 10 bases line up with TRBD1. The CDR3 totals 14 residues. The V gene end was trimmed by 2 bases and the J gene end by 7 bases; junction bases not matched to a gene: 4. Germline CDR1 and CDR2: MDHEN and SYDVKM. This chain's CDR3 is CASSLRGQGSGYTF. The CDR3 DNA is TGTGCCAGCAGTTTAAGGGGACAGGGGTCTGGCTACACCTTC.

This chain connects TRBV6-5 to TRBJ2-3, with D uncertain. This CDR3 has 11 residues. From germline, CDR1 is MNHEY and CDR2 SVGAGI. V was trimmed by 3 bases and J by 6 bases, leaving 4 bases between them. The CDR3: CASSYGDTQYF. In nucleotides, the CDR3 is TGTGCCAGCAGTTATGGGGATACGCAGTATTTT.

In its sample, this clonotype was seen a few times. The chain is built from TRBV20-1 and TRBJ2-1; 10 positions agree with TRBD1. J gave up 15 bases and V 6 bases, and 8 bases lay outside the gene matches. CDR1 and CDR2 (germline): DFQATT, SNEGSKA (reference sequence). The CDR3 contains 11 residues. The CDR3 sequence: CSASGTGASFF. CDR3 nucleotides: TGCAGTGCGTCCGGGACAGGGGCTTCGTTCTTC.

The gene calls are TRBV20-1 and TRBJ2-7; D tentatively fits TRBD1 or TRBD2 (6 bases each). The CDR3 is 10 residues long. The V gene lost 6 bases and the J gene lost 10 bases, with 13 bases spanning the gap. The germline V gene has CDR1 DFQATT and CDR2 SNEGSKA (reference sequence). The CDR3 here is CSAGSGAQYF. The DNA of the CDR3 is TGCAGTGCAGGGTCGGGGGCCCAGTACTTC.

The chain joins TRBV11-3 to TRBJ2-7; 7 positions match TRBD2. Losses at the gene ends were 5 bases for V and 7 bases for J; bases not matched to a gene: 8. The CDR3 spans 13 residues. Germline assignment: CDR1 SGHNT and CDR2 YENEEA. The chain's CDR3 is CASSASLGGEQYF. The CDR3, as DNA: TGTGCCAGCAGCGCCTCATTGGGGGGGGAGCAGTACTTC.